The 27 T cell receptor beta chains below come from one sample, sequenced in a study of T cell repertoires in cytomegalovirus infection. TCRdb re-called the reads with MiXCR, one entry per CDR3 protein. This table has around 310,000 distinct CDR3 sequences, around a sixth appearing once. Sequencing used PBMCs. These receptors were taken from a human donor in good health (CMV status not recorded). Some clones in this sample may be carry-over from other donors' samples.

This rearrangement joins TRBV15 to TRBJ2-1, with 16 bases identical to TRBD2. Germline CDR1 LNHNV, CDR2 YYDKDF (reference sequence). The CDR3 runs to 20 residues. V was pared by 0 bases and J by 1 base, with 6 bases of the junction left unmatched. CDR3 bases: TGTGCCACCAGCAGAGATGGGACTAGCGGGGGGGAAGTGTCCTACAATGAGCAGTTCTTC. Its translation: CATSRDGTSGGEVSYNEQFF.

V and J are TRBV19 and TRBJ1-3; D gene ambiguous. Germline loops: CDR1 LNHDA, CDR2 SQIVND (reference sequence). CDR3 length: 14 amino acids. Between the trimmed V and J ends, which lost 7 bases and 0 bases, there was a span of 10 bases. DNA of the CDR3: TGTGCCAGTATAACAGCTGCCTCTGGAAACACCATATATTTT. Translation gives CASITAASGNTIYF. Full variable domain (rest looked up from reference TRBV19 and TRBJ1-3): DGGITQSPKYLFRKEGQNVTLSCEQNLNHDAMYWYRQDPGQGLRLIYYSQIVNDFQKGDIAEGYSVSREKKESFPLTVTSAQKNPTAFYLCASITAASGNTIYFGEGSWLTVV.

The chain couples TRBV5-1 to TRBJ2-3, with 7 bases identical to TRBD1. Germline values: CDR1 SGHRS, CDR2 YFSETQ. The CDR3 is made up of 17 amino acids. The ends lost 1 base at V and 3 bases at J; junction bases unmatched: 11. CDR3 coding DNA: TGCGCCAGCAGCTTGTACCAACAGGGGTTGGAAACAGATACGCAGTATTTT. Translating it yields CASSLYQQGLETDTQYF.

This clonotype was picked up many times. This chain uses TRBV7-6 with TRBJ2-7; D is perhaps TRBD1 (6 bases). The CDR3 sequence is 14 residues long. V shed 2 bases and J shed 4 bases, with 12 bases lying between them. In germline, CDR1 is SGHVS, CDR2 FNYEAQ. The CDR3, as DNA: TGTGCCAGCAGCTTAAGCCAGCAGGGGTACGAGCAGTACTTC. Translation gives CASSLSQQGYEQYF.

This clonotype was observed at least ten times. V is TRBV6-1 and J is TRBJ1-6; a weak D match, TRBD1 (5 bases). This CDR3 has 14 amino acids. V dropped 5 bases and J dropped 8 bases, with 13 bases sitting between them. The germline V gene has CDR1 MNHNS and CDR2 SASEGT. In DNA, the CDR3 is TGTGCCAGCAGTCACCTCTCGGGGGATTCACCCCTCCACTTT. Amino acids: CASSHLSGDSPLHF.

In its sample, this clonotype was seen many times. The chain joins TRBV6-1 to TRBJ1-5; TRBD1 matches 7 bases. V lost 5 bases to trimming and J lost 4 bases; unmatched junction nucleotides: 2. Germline V gives CDR1 MNHNS, CDR2 SASEGT. The CDR3 loop spans 13 amino acids. Written as DNA, the CDR3 is TGTGCCAGCAGTCCGACAGGGAATCAGCCCCAGCATTTT. It yields the protein CASSPTGNQPQHF.

This clonotype was seen ten or more times. The V and J genes are TRBV7-8 and TRBJ2-1; TRBD2 matches at 12 bases. The CDR3 consists of 18 residues. V lost 7 bases to trimming and J lost 0 bases; unmatched junction nucleotides: 10. CDR1 is SGHVS and CDR2 is FQNEAQ in the germline V gene. The CDR3 DNA follows: TGTGCCAGCATCCGAGGACTAGCGGGGTTTTCCTCCTACAATGAGCAGTTCTTC. It is translated as CASIRGLAGFSSYNEQFF.

This clonotype came up many times. The chain couples TRBV7-2 to TRBJ1-2; D is unclear. Trimming removed 1 base from V and 4 bases from J, with 10 bases in between. In germline, CDR1 is SGHTA, CDR2 FQGNSA. CDR3 length equals 14 residues. CDR3 DNA: TGTGCCAGCAGCTTAGGGGGAGTTAGCTATGGCTACACCTTC. Protein product: CASSLGGVSYGYTF.

CDR3 in amino acids: CASSVAATGGYEQYF. Written as DNA, the CDR3 is TGTGCCAGCAGCGTAGCGGCCACAGGGGGCTACGAGCAGTACTTC. This sequence joins TRBV9 and TRBJ2-7; TRBD1 matches 8 bases. The CDR3 spans 15 residues. The J segment lost 3 bases and the V segment lost 0 bases, leaving 5 bases of the junction unmatched. The germline V gene has CDR1 SGDLS and CDR2 YYNGEE.

This chain links TRBV2 with TRBJ1-5; TRBD1 might be the D (6 bases). V was trimmed by 4 bases and J by 2 bases, leaving 12 bases between them. This CDR3 spans 15 amino acids. Looked up from germline, CDR1 is SNHLY and CDR2 is FYNNEI. As DNA, the CDR3 is TGTGCCAGCAGTGGTGGGGCAGGGGGCAATCAGCCCCAGCATTTT. This translates into CASSGGAGGNQPQHF. Supplemented by reference TRBV2 and TRBJ1-5, the full variable domain reads EPEVTQTPSHQVTQMGQEVILRCVPISNHLYFYWYRQILGQKVEFLVSFYNNEISEKSEIFDDQFSVERPDGSNFTLKIRSTKLEDSAMYFCASSGGAGGNQPQHFGDGTRLSIL.

This chain joins TRBV10-3 and TRBJ1-6, with D unresolved. The V end was cut by 5 bases, the J end by 7 bases, with 15 bases between. The CDR3 spans 15 residues. Germline V CDR1 and CDR2: ENHRY, SYGVKD. Here the CDR3 DNA reads TGTGCCATCAGTCGATTTGGGGATTTCAATTCACCCCTCCACTTT. It yields the protein CAISRFGDFNSPLHF.

This clonotype was seen many times. The chain links TRBV7-3 to TRBJ1-2, with D possibly matching TRBD1 (5 bases). CDR1 is SGHTA, CDR2 FQGTGA, per germline. With 5 bases removed from V and 10 bases from J, the gap between germline ends came to 23 bases. The CDR3 spans 15 residues. The CDR3 DNA sequence: TGTGCCAGCAGCCAAATGGGGCAGGACATCGCATTCTACACCTTC. It yields the protein CASSQMGQDIAFYTF.

This clonotype has only a few counts. This chain links TRBV5-4 with TRBJ1-2, with 8 bases that match TRBD1. This CDR3 has 15 amino acids. Trimming took 0 bases from V and 13 from J; bases not matched to a gene: 14. CDR1 and CDR2 (germline): SGHNT, YYREEE (reference sequence). CDR3 in DNA: TGTGCCAGCAGCTTGGGTCCGTTGGACAGGGAGTCCCGCACCTTC. This sequence encodes CASSLGPLDRESRTF. Looking up the rest from reference TRBV5-4 and TRBJ1-2 gives the full variable domain: ETGVTQSPTHLIKTRGQQVTLRCSSQSGHNTVSWYQQALGQGPQFIFQYYREEENGRGNFPPRFSGLQFPNYSSELNVNALELDDSALYLCASSLGPLDRESRTFGSGTRLTVV.

In its sample, this clonotype was seen a few times. This chain links TRBV12-3 or TRBV12-4 with TRBJ2-7; D not certain. The ends were cut back, 6 bases at V and 6 bases at J, with 18 bases in the middle. CDR3 length: 14 amino acids. CDR3 in DNA: TGTGCCAGCAGACCACCGGAATCACCGCTCGAGCAGTACTTC. Translated, it gives CASRPPESPLEQYF.

The V call is TRBV7-6, the J call TRBJ1-6; possible D gene TRBD1, 5 bases. CDR1 is SGHVS and CDR2 is FNYEAQ in the germline V gene. The CDR3 runs to 15 residues. V lost 4 bases and J 10 bases, leaving 17 bases between the germline ends. The DNA of the CDR3 is TGTGCCAGCAGCTCGGGCGGTGGGGGAAACTCACCCCTCCACTTT. Translated, it gives CASSSGGGGNSPLHF.

This clonotype was observed many times. This chain uses TRBV7-2 with TRBJ2-5, with 7 bases aligning to TRBD2. V trimming: 5 bases; J trimming: 1 base; junction bases outside the gene matches: 7. The CDR3 sequence is 15 residues long. CDR1 and CDR2 from the germline V gene are SGHTA and FQGNSA. CDR3 coding DNA: TGTGCCAGCAGCGGCTGGGGGGGACTCCAAGAGACCCAGTACTTC. Its protein is CASSGWGGLQETQYF.

This clonotype was seen once. The chain uses TRBV7-2 and TRBJ2-2; D ambiguous. The germline gives CDR1 SGHTA, CDR2 FQGNSA. The CDR3 totals 15 residues. V was shortened by 1 base and J by 2 bases, with 8 bases between the two germline ends. CDR3 coding DNA: TGTGCCAGCAGCTTAGTAAACTCAAACACCGGGGAGCTGTTTTTT. Translating gives CASSLVNSNTGELFF.

J is TRBJ2-3 and V is TRBV4-3; D remains ambiguous. Trimming took 3 bases from V and 3 from J, leaving 10 bases between them. The CDR3 contains 14 residues. Germline CDR1 LGHNA, CDR2 YSLEER. This chain's CDR3 is CASSHPFLTDTQYF. CDR3 DNA sequence: TGCGCCAGCAGCCACCCCTTCCTGACAGATACGCAGTATTTT.

The V call is TRBV28, the J call TRBJ1-1; unclear D gene. Germline V gives CDR1 MDHEN, CDR2 SYDVKM. The CDR3 loop spans 10 amino acids. V shed 6 bases and J shed 3 bases, with 2 bases lying between them. As DNA, the CDR3 is TGTGCCAGCAGCCACACTGAAGCTTTCTTT. It yields the protein CASSHTEAFF. Complete variable domain (other parts from reference TRBV28 and TRBJ1-1): DVKVTQSSRYLVKRTGEKVFLECVQDMDHENMFWYRQDPGLGLRLIYFSYDVKMKEKGDIPEGYSVSREKKERFSLILESASTNQTSMYLCASSHTEAFFGQGTRLTVV.

The genes are TRBV25-1 and TRBJ1-5; D not resolved. The CDR3 totals 13 residues. V was shortened by 5 bases and J by 4 bases, with 9 bases between the two germline ends. Germline-derived CDR1 and CDR2 are MGHDK and SYGVNS. CDR3 loop: CASSQRLNQPQHF. The CDR3 DNA follows: TGTGCCAGCAGTCAACGGTTAAATCAGCCCCAGCATTTT.

This clonotype occurred a few times. V and J are TRBV28 and TRBJ2-7, with D possibly being TRBD2 (6 bases). V was shortened by 5 bases and J by 2 bases, with 16 bases between the two germline ends. The CDR3 is 15 residues long. Germline V gene lookup returns CDR1 MDHEN and CDR2 SYDVKM. The CDR3 here is CASSHPTRPPYEQYF. CDR3 nucleotide sequence: TGTGCCAGCAGTCACCCGACTAGACCTCCCTACGAGCAGTACTTC.

This clonotype was recorded many times. The gene calls are TRBV7-9 and TRBJ1-5, with TRBD1 matching over 7 bases. Trimming took 1 base from V and 3 from J; bases not matched to a gene: 9. This CDR3 is 17 amino acids long. Germline V gives CDR1 SEHNR, CDR2 FQNEAQ (reference sequence). The CDR3 region has the DNA TGTGCCAGCAGCTTAGGGGTAAATACAGGGGTCAATCAGCCCCAGCATTTT. It encodes CASSLGVNTGVNQPQHF.

This clonotype has only a few counts. This chain connects TRBV6-5 to TRBJ2-1; no definite D call. Germline V lookup: CDR1 MNHEY, CDR2 SVGAGI. V was shortened by 0 bases and J by 0 bases, with 6 bases between the two germline ends. The CDR3 runs 15 residues. The CDR3 region is CASSYSASSYNEQFF. The CDR3 region has the DNA TGTGCCAGCAGTTACTCGGCGAGCTCCTACAATGAGCAGTTCTTC.

This clonotype occurred many times. DNA for the CDR3: TGTGCCAGCAGCTACCGCCAGGGCTTATCGACCCCTACAAAAGAGACCCAGTACTTC. It specifies CASSYRQGLSTPTKETQYF. This chain connects TRBV11-2 to TRBJ2-5; TRBD1 might be the D (5 bases). The V gene lost 4 bases and the J gene lost 3 bases, with 27 bases spanning the gap. CDR1 is SGHAT and CDR2 is FQNNGV in the germline V gene. The CDR3 loop spans 19 amino acids.

This clonotype was counted at least ten times. The chain combines TRBV2 with TRBJ1-5; D is perhaps TRBD1 (5 bases). Between the trimmed V and J ends, which lost 8 bases and 0 bases, there was a span of 17 bases. The V gene's germline CDR1 is SNHLY and CDR2 FYNNEI. The CDR3 sequence is 16 residues long. CDR3 sequence: CASFPGTVNSNQPQHF. The CDR3 nucleotides read TGTGCCAGCTTCCCAGGGACGGTGAATAGCAATCAGCCCCAGCATTTT.

There are many counts of this clonotype. The chain combines TRBV7-2 with TRBJ2-1; TRBD2 matches at 13 bases. After removal of 5 bases from V and 4 bases from J, the junction contained 5 bases not matched to a gene. This CDR3 comprises 16 residues. Germline loops: CDR1 SGHTA, CDR2 FQGNSA. The chain's CDR3 is CASSLGLAGRYNEQFF. The CDR3, as DNA: TGTGCCAGCAGCCTGGGACTAGCGGGGAGATACAATGAGCAGTTCTTC.

This clonotype was seen more than once but under ten times. The V gene is TRBV7-2, the J gene TRBJ2-2; no definite D call. CDR3 length: 16 amino acids. Germline CDR1 is SGHTA and CDR2 is FQGNSA. The V end lost 5 bases, the J end lost 2 bases, and 15 bases lay between the germline ends. The CDR3 here is CASSPRPTRNTGELFF. For the CDR3, the DNA is TGTGCCAGCAGCCCCAGGCCCACGAGAAACACCGGGGAGCTGTTTTTT.